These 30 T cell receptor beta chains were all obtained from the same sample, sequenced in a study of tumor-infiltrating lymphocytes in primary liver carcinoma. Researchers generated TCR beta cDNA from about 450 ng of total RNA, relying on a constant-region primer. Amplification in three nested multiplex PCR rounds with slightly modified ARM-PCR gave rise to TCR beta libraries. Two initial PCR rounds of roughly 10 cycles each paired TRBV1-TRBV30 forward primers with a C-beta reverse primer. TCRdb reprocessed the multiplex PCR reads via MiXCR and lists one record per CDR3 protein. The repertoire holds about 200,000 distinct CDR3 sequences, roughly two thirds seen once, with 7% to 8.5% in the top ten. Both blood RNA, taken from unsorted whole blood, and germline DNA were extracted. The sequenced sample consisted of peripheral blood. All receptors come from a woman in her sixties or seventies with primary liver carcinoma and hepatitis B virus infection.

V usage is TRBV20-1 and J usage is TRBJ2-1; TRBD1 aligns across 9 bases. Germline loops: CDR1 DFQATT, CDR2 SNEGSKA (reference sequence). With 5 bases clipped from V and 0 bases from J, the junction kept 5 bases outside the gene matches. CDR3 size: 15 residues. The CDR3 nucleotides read TGCAGTGCTTGGGGACAGGGCAGCTCCTACAATGAGCAGTTCTTC. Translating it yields CSAWGQGSSYNEQFF.

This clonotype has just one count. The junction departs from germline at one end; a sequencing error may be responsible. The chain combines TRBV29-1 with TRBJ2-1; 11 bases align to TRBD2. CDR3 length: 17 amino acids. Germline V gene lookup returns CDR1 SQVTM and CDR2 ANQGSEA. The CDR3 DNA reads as TGCAGCGTCGCGACCAGAGTAACTAGCGGGAGACACAATGGGCAGTTCTTC. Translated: CSVATRVTSGRHNGQFF.

In DNA, the CDR3 is TGTGCCAGCAGTTTAAGAAATCGTCCTGGGACCCGGTCTGAAAAACTGTTTTTT. Amino acids: CASSLRNRPGTRSEKLFF. This sequence joins TRBV28 and TRBJ1-4; a weak D match, TRBD1 (5 bases). Trimming cost V 2 bases and J 7 bases, with 23 bases left between them. This CDR3 contains 18 residues. Germline V lookup: CDR1 MDHEN, CDR2 SYDVKM. Supplemented by reference TRBV28 and TRBJ1-4, the full variable domain reads DVKVTQSSRYLVKRTGEKVFLECVQDMDHENMFWYRQDPGLGLRLIYFSYDVKMKEKGDIPEGYSVSREKKERFSLILESASTNQTSMYLCASSLRNRPGTRSEKLFFGSGTQLSVL.

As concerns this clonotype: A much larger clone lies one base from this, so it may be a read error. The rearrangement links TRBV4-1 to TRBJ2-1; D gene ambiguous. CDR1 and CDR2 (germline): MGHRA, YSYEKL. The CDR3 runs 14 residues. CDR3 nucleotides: TGCGCCAGCAGCCAAGATCTGAGAACCAATGAGCATTTCTTC. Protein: CASSQDLRTNEHFF.

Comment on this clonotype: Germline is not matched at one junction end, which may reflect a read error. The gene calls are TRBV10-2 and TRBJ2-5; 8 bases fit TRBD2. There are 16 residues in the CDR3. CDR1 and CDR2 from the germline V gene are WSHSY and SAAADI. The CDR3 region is CASSEELTGGRKTQYF. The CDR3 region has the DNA TGCGCCAGCAGTGAGGAACTAACGGGAGGGCGAAAGACCCAGTATTTC.

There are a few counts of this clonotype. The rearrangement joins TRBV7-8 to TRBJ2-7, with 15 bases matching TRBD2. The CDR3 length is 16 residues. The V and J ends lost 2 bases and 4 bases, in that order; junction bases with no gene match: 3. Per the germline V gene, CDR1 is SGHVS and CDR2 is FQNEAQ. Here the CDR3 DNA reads TGTGCCAGCAGCTTATTTGGGACTAGCGGGGGGTACGAGCAGTACTTC. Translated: CASSLFGTSGGYEQYF.

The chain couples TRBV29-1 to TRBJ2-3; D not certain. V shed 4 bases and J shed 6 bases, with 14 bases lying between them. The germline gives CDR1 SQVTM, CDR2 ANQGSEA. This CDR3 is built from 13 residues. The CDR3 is CSVGLYTRDTQYF. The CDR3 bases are TGCAGCGTTGGGCTTTACACCAGGGATACGCAGTATTTT.

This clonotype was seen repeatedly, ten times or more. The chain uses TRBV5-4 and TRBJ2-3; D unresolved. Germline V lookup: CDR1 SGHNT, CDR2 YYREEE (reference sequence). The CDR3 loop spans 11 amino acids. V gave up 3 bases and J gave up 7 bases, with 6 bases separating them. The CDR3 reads CASSSLYTQYF. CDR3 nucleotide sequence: TGTGCCAGCAGCTCCCTGTATACGCAGTATTTT.

Written as DNA, the CDR3 is TGTGCCAGCAACCTAGCGGGAGTGAACACCGGGGAGCTGTTTTTT. Residues: CASNLAGVNTGELFF. J is TRBJ2-2 and V is TRBV9, with 10 positions matching TRBD2. Unmatched junction bases numbered 3, after V lost 6 bases and J lost 1 base. CDR3 size: 15 residues. CDR1 and CDR2 from the germline V gene are SGDLS and YYNGEE.

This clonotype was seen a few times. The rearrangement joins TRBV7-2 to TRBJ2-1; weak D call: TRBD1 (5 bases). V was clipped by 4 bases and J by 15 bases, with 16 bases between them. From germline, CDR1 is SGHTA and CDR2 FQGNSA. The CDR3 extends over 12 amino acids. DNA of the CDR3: TGTGCCAGCAGCTCACCCGACCCGCAGGGGTTCTTC. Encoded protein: CASSSPDPQGFF.

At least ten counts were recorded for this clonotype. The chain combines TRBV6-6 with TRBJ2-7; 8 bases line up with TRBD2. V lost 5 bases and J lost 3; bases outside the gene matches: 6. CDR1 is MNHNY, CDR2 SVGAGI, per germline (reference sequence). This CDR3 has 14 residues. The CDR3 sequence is CASSNGRANYEQYF. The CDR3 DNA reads TGTGCCAGCAGTAACGGGAGGGCCAACTACGAGCAGTACTTC.

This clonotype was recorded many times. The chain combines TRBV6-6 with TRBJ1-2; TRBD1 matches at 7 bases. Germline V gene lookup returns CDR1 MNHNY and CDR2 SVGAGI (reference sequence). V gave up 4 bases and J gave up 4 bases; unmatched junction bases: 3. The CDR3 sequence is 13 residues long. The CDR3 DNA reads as TGTGCCAGCAGTTCCGACAGGGTCTATGGCTACACCTTC. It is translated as CASSSDRVYGYTF.

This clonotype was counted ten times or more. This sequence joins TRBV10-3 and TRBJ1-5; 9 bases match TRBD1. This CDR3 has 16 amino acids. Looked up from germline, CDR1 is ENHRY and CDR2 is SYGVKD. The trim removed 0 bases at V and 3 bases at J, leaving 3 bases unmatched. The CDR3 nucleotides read TGTGCCATCAGTGAGTCCGGACAGGGGATCAATCAGCCCCAGCATTTT. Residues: CAISESGQGINQPQHF.

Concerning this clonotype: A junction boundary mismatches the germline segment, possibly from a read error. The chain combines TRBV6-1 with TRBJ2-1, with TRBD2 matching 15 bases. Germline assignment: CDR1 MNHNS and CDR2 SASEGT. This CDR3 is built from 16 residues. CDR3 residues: CASSDRGLAGGNEQLF. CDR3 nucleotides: TGTGCCAGCAGTGACCGGGGACTAGCGGGGGGTAATGAGCAGCTCTTC.

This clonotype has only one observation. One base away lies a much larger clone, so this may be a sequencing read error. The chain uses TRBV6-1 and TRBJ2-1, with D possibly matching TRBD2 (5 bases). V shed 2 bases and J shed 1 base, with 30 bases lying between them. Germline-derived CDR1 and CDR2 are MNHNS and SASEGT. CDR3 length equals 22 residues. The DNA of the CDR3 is TGTGCCAGCAGTGAATCCTCGGCGCAAGGTGGGAGTTTCCCTGGGTCCTACAATGAGCAGTTCTTC. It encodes CASSESSAQGGSFPGSYNEQFF.

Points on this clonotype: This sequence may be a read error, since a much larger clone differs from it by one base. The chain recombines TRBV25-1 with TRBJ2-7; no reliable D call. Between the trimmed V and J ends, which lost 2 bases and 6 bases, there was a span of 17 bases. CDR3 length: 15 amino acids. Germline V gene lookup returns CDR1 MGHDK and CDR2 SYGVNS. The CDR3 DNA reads TGTGCCAGCAGTGAACTCCACACCGCTAGGAGCGAGCAGTACTTC. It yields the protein CASSELHTARSEQYF.

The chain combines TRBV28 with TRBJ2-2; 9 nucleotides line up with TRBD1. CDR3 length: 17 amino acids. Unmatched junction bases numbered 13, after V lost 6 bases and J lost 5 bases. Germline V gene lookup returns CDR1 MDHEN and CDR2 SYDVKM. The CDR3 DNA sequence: TGTGCCAGCAGGGGCGCCCCGGGACAGGGTGATACCGGGGAGCTGTTTTTT. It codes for CASRGAPGQGDTGELFF.

The CDR3 nucleotides are TGTGACAGTAGCTCCTTGGGTACCGGGACTAGCGGGAGGGTTCTGGACACCCAGTACTTC. Translating it yields CDSSSLGTGTSGRVLDTQYF. V and J are TRBV11-3 and TRBJ2-5; 16 positions match TRBD2. CDR1 SGHNT and CDR2 YENEEA come from the germline V gene. The CDR3 length is 20 residues.

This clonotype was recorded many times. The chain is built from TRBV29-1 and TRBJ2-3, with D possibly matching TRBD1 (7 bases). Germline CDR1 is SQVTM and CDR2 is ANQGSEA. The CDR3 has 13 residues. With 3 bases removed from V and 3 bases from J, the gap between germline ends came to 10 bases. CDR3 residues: CSVEEGATDTQYF. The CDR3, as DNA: TGCAGCGTTGAGGAGGGGGCGACAGATACGCAGTATTTT.

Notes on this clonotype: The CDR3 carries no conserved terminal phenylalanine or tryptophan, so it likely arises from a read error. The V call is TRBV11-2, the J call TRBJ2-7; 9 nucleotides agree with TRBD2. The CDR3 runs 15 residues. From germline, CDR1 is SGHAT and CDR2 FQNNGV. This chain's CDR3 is CTSSFRAGGPYEQYL. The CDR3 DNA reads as TGTACCAGCAGCTTTCGGGCGGGAGGGCCCTACGAGCAGTACCTC.

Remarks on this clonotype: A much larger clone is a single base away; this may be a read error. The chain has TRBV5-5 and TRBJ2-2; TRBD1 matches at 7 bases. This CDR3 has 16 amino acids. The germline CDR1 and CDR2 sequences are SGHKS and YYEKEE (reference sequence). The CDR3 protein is CASSPRDRPNTGEPFF. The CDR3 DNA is TGTGCCAGCAGCCCCCGGGACAGACCGAACACCGGGGAGCCGTTTTTT.

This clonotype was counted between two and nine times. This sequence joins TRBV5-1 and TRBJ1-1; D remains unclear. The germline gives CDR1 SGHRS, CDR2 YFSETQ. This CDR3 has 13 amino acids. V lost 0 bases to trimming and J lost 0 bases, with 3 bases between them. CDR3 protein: CASSLEVNTEAFF. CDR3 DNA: TGCGCCAGCAGCTTGGAGGTGAACACTGAAGCTTTCTTT.

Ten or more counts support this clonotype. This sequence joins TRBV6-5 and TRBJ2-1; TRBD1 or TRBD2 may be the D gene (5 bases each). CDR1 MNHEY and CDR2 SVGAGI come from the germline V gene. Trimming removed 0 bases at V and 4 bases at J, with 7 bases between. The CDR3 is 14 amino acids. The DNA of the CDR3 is TGTGCCAGCAGTTACTCGAGGGGTTACAATGAGCAGTTCTTC. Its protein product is CASSYSRGYNEQFF.

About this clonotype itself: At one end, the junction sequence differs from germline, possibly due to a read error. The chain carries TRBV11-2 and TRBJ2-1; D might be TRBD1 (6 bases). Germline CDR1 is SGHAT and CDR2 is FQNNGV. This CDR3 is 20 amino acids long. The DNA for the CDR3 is TGTGTCAGCAGCCACCCCTCCACCGTCCGGGCCCAGGGGTCCTACAATGAGCAGTTCTTC. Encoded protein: CVSSHPSTVRAQGSYNEQFF. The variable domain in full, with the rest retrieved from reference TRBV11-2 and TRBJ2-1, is EAGVAQSPRYKIIEKRQSVAFWCNPISGHATLYWYQQILGQGPKLLIQFQNNGVVDDSQLPKDRFSAERLKGVDSTLKIQPAKLEDSAVYLCVSSHPSTVRAQGSYNEQFFGPGTRLTVL.

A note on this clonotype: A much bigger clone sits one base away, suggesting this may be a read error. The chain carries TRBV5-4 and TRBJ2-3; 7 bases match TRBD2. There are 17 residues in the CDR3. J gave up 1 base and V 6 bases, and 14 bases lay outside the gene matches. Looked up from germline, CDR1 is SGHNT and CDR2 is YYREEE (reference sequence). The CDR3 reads CASNRKWGRAGTDTQYF. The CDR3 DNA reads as TGTGCCAGCAATCGGAAGTGGGGGAGGGCCGGCACAGATACGCAGTATTTT.

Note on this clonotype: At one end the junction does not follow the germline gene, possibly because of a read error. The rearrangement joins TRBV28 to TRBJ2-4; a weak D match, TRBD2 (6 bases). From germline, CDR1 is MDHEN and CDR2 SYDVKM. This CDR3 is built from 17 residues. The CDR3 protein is CASSLRRSGRAKDIQYF. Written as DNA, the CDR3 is TGTGCCAGCAGCCTCCGGCGGAGCGGGCGAGCCAAAGACATTCAGTACTTC.

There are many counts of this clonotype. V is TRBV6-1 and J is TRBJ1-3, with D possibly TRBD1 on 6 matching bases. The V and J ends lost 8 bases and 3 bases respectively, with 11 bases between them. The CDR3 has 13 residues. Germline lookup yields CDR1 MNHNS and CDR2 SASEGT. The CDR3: CASVGQSGNTIYF. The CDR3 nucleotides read TGTGCCAGCGTTGGACAGAGTGGAAACACCATATATTTT.

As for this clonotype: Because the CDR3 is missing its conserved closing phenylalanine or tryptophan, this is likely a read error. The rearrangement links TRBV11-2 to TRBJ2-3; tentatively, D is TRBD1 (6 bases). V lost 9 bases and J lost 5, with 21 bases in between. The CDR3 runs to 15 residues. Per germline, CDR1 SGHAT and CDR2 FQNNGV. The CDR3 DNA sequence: TGTGCCAGTAGCCCACAGAGGGGGTGCTTAGATACGCAGTATTCT. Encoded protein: CASSPQRGCLDTQYS.

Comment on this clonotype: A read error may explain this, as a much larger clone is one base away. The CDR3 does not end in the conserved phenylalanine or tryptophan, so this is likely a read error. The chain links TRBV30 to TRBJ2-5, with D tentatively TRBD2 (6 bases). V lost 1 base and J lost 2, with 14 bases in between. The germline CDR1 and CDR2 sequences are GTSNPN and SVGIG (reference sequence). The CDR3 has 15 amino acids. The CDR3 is CAWSDGLAPQETQYI. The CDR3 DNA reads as TGTGCCTGGAGTGATGGCCTAGCGCCGCAAGAGACCCAGTACATC.

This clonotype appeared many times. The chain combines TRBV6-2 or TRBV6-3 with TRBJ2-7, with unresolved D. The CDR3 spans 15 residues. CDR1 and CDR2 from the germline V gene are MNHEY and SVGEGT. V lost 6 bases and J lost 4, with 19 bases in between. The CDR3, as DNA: TGTGCCAGCAGCCAAGGGCGGTTTTTAATATACGAGCAGTACTTC. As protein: CASSQGRFLIYEQYF.